The 12 T cell receptor beta chains given below trace back to one sample, sequenced in a study of blood T cell repertoires in COVID-19. Sequenced by immunoSEQ multiplex PCR; TCRdb stores in-frame clones only, minus some. Among almost 200,000 clones listed, 70% to 90% were seen once. Sequenced sample: peripheral blood. The receptors here all came from a woman aged 70-85 years with acute or convalescent COVID-19.

The chain joins TRBV12-3 or TRBV12-4 to TRBJ1-4; D unresolved. The V end was cut by 3 bases, the J end by 10 bases, with 9 bases between. The CDR3 is 12 residues long. CDR3 bases: TGTGCCAGCAGTTTTTCGCGGCCAAAACTGTTTTTT. Amino acids: CASSFSRPKLFF.

The chain couples TRBV2 to TRBJ2-2, with a tentative D call TRBD1 (6 bases). The CDR3 contains 14 residues. Trimming took off 6 bases at V and 1 base at J, with 9 bases between the two ends. Germline V CDR1 and CDR2: SNHLY, FYNNEI. This CDR3 is CASSRDMNTGELFF. The CDR3 region has the DNA TGTGCCAGCAGCCGGGACATGAACACCGGGGAGCTGTTTTTT. The full variable domain, completed using reference TRBV2 and TRBJ2-2, is EPEVTQTPSHQVTQMGQEVILRCVPISNHLYFYWYRQILGQKVEFLVSFYNNEISEKSEIFDDQFSVERPDGSNFTLKIRSTKLEDSAMYFCASSRDMNTGELFFGEGSRLTVL.

V gene TRBV13 combines with J gene TRBJ2-1, with a possible D match to TRBD2 (6 bases). V gave up 1 base and J gave up 5 bases, with 12 bases separating them. Per the germline V gene, CDR1 is PRHDT and CDR2 is FYEKMQ (reference sequence). CDR3 length: 15 residues. The CDR3 nucleotides are TGTGCCAGCAGCTTAGAGCGGGTTTACCACAATGAGCAGTTCTTC. Its protein product is CASSLERVYHNEQFF.

The chain has TRBV7-9 and TRBJ2-3, with D perhaps TRBD2 (6 bases). The V and J ends lost 5 bases and 6 bases respectively, with 18 bases between them. Germline CDR1 SEHNR, CDR2 FQNEAQ (reference sequence). This CDR3 has 15 residues. Written as DNA, the CDR3 is TGTGCCAGCAGCCTCGGGGGAAGGGGACTGGATACGCAGTATTTT. Translation gives CASSLGGRGLDTQYF. The whole variable domain, remainder taken from reference TRBV7-9 and TRBJ2-3, is DTGVSQNPRHKITKRGQNVTFRCDPISEHNRLYWYRQTLGQGPEFLTYFQNEAQLEKSRLLSDRFSAERPKGSFSTLEIQRTEQGDSAMYLCASSLGGRGLDTQYFGPGTRLTVL.

This chain connects TRBV7-9 to TRBJ1-4, with a weak D call TRBD1 (5 bases). Germline assignment: CDR1 SEHNR and CDR2 FQNEAQ (reference sequence). The CDR3 is 15 residues long. V was shortened by 5 bases and J by 8 bases, with 18 bases between the two germline ends. Here the CDR3 reads CASSRTGAAGEKLFF. The CDR3 region has the DNA TGTGCCAGCAGCAGAACTGGGGCCGCGGGAGAAAAACTGTTTTTT. Full variable domain (missing parts from reference TRBV7-9 and TRBJ1-4): DTGVSQNPRHKITKRGQNVTFRCDPISEHNRLYWYRQTLGQGPEFLTYFQNEAQLEKSRLLSDRFSAERPKGSFSTLEIQRTEQGDSAMYLCASSRTGAAGEKLFFGSGTQLSVL.

The rearrangement uses TRBV5-4 and TRBJ2-6; no clear D gene. The CDR3 runs to 16 residues. V dropped 0 bases and J dropped 0 bases, with 7 bases sitting between them. CDR1 and CDR2 from the germline V gene are SGHNT and YYREEE (reference sequence). CDR3 in amino acids: CASSLARISGANVLTF. The CDR3 DNA reads as TGTGCCAGCAGCTTGGCCCGTATCTCTGGGGCCAACGTCCTGACTTTC.

V gene TRBV4-2 combines with J gene TRBJ2-7, with TRBD1 matching 8 bases. The V segment lost 0 bases and the J segment 7 bases; nucleotides outside the gene matches: 14. Germline V gives CDR1 LGHNA, CDR2 YNFKEQ. The CDR3 sequence is 17 residues long. CDR3 in amino acids: CASSQEGPGQVRWEQYF. Written as DNA, the CDR3 is TGTGCCAGCAGCCAAGAAGGTCCGGGACAGGTCCGTTGGGAGCAGTACTTC.

A single count supports this clone. The genes are TRBV12-5 and TRBJ1-2; 11 positions agree with TRBD1. Germline values: CDR1 LGHNT, CDR2 FRNRAP. Trimming took 4 bases from V and 5 from J; bases not matched to a gene: 6. The CDR3 is 15 amino acids. As DNA, the CDR3 is TGTGCTAGTGGTTCCCGGACAGGGGGCATGTATGGCTACACCTTC. Its protein is CASGSRTGGMYGYTF.

The chain recombines TRBV5-6 with TRBJ2-6; D possibly corresponds to TRBD1 (6 bases). Germline V gives CDR1 SGHDT, CDR2 YYEEEE. The CDR3 is 16 amino acids. V was trimmed by 1 base and J by 0 bases, leaving 8 bases between them. CDR3 sequence (DNA): TGTGCCAGCAGCTTGACAGGGCCCTCTGGGGCCAACGTCCTGACTTTC. Protein: CASSLTGPSGANVLTF. The full variable domain, in which reference TRBV5-6 and TRBJ2-6 provide the parts outside the CDR3, is DAGVTQSPTHLIKTRGQQVTLRCSPKSGHDTVSWYQQALGQGPQFIFQYYEEEERQRGNFPDRFSGHQFPNYSSELNVNALLLGDSALYLCASSLTGPSGANVLTFGAGSRLTVL.

The rearrangement joins TRBV2 to TRBJ1-2; the D gene is possibly TRBD1 (5 bases). Germline V gene lookup returns CDR1 SNHLY and CDR2 FYNNEI. The CDR3 is 13 residues long. V was clipped by 4 bases and J by 5 bases, with 11 bases between them. The CDR3 reads CASSATGGYGYTF. Written as DNA, the CDR3 is TGTGCCAGCAGTGCGACCGGGGGTTATGGCTACACCTTC.

The chain joins TRBV4-1 to TRBJ1-1; weak D call: TRBD1 (6 bases). Trimming removed 6 bases at V and 7 bases at J, with 18 bases between. The CDR3 sequence is 14 residues long. Germline V gene data show CDR1 as MGHRA and CDR2 as YSYEKL. CDR3: CASSIYGGANEAFF. The CDR3 DNA sequence: TGCGCCAGCAGTATCTATGGGGGGGCTAATGAAGCTTTCTTT.

The table lists this clone with a count of one. The genes are TRBV7-2 and TRBJ2-7, with 10 bases aligning to TRBD2. V lost 7 bases, J lost 6 bases, and 9 bases stayed unmatched. Per the germline V gene, CDR1 is SGHTA and CDR2 is FQGNSA. The CDR3 contains 14 residues. The CDR3, as DNA: TGTGCCAGCACCCCACTAGCGGGAATCTCCGAGCAGTACTTC. Its protein is CASTPLAGISEQYF.